The clone carrying this T cell receptor beta chain was observed a handful of times. Unique molecular identifiers were used in preparing the TCRbeta library. TCRdb re-called the PCR reads with MiXCR, one entry per CDR3 protein. Of approximately 390,000 distinct CDR3 sequences in the sample, roughly 11% were seen once. This CDR3 is built from 14 residues. The V and J ends lost 0 bases and 5 bases respectively, with 10 bases between them. Germline V gene sequence: CDR1 LGHDT, CDR2 YNNKEL (reference sequence). The sample originates from a study of T-cell reconstitution after alpha-beta-depleted transplantation in children.

This sequence was found in a human donor who donated a stem cell graft to a child with acute myeloid leukemia. Here the sequenced sample was PBMCs from the stem cell graft donor, taken from the stem cell graft. The chain combines TRBV3-1 with TRBJ1-1; D possibly corresponds to TRBD1 (6 bases). The CDR3 bases are TGTGCCAGCAGCCAAGATCAGGGGAGGACTGAAGCTTTCTTT. Its protein product is CASSQDQGRTEAFF.